These 17 T cell receptor beta chains were sequenced from one sample in a study of lymphopenia after photon versus proton radiotherapy. Repertoires were generated with immunoSEQ multiplex PCR, while TCRdb's copy carries only in-frame clones and drops some. The table shows 35,000 to 50,000 clones, with about 94% occurring only once. The sample here was peripheral blood, taken from a patient treated with photon-based radiotherapy. These receptor sequences come from a man aged 55 to 70 with cholangiocarcinoma.

The DNA of the CDR3 is TGTGCCAGCAGTTTACTCGGGGGCCTTTCTACAGATACGCAGTATTTT. Residues: CASSLLGGLSTDTQYF. The chain couples TRBV27 to TRBJ2-3; D could derive from TRBD1 or TRBD2 (6 bases each). This CDR3 region has 16 residues. V gave up 2 bases and J gave up 3 bases, with 15 bases separating them. Germline V gene sequence: CDR1 MNHEY, CDR2 SMNVEV (reference sequence).

The V gene is TRBV7-3, the J gene TRBJ2-2; D uncertain. Trimming stripped 2 bases from V and 3 bases from J, with 7 bases between. Germline V gene data show CDR1 as SGHTA and CDR2 as FQGTGA. The CDR3 spans 14 residues. The CDR3 DNA is TGTGCCAGCAGCTTATCCCGGTACACCGGGGAGCTGTTTTTT. Translation gives CASSLSRYTGELFF.

The chain links TRBV7-2 to TRBJ2-2; possible D gene TRBD1, 5 bases. The CDR3 is 16 amino acids. Trimming took 1 base from V and 2 from J, leaving 11 bases between them. Per the germline V gene, CDR1 is SGHTA and CDR2 is FQGNSA. The CDR3 region is CASSLDGQGNTGELFF. The CDR3 DNA sequence: TGTGCCAGCAGCTTAGACGGCCAGGGAAACACCGGGGAGCTGTTTTTT.

The chain combines TRBV2 with TRBJ2-7; the D call may be TRBD1 or TRBD2 (5 bases each). CDR3 length: 14 amino acids. The germline CDR1 and CDR2 sequences are SNHLY and FYNNEI. V lost 4 bases to trimming and J lost 7 bases, with 17 bases between them. For the CDR3, the DNA is TGTGCCAGCAGTGGGGGCCGGGGCTCGGAGGAGCAGTACTTC. This sequence encodes CASSGGRGSEEQYF.

The J gene is TRBJ1-5, the V gene TRBV7-6; D gene unclear. With 0 bases removed from V and 4 bases from J, the gap between germline ends came to 7 bases. The CDR3 has 14 amino acids. The germline V gene encodes CDR1 SGHVS and CDR2 FNYEAQ. The CDR3 DNA reads as TGTGCCAGCAGCTTAGCTCCGGGGAATCAGCCCCAGCATTTT. The encoded protein is CASSLAPGNQPQHF.

Of note for this clone: The CDR3 end shows no conserved phenylalanine or tryptophan, and so a read error is likely. No DNA is shown, since the ends of the CDR3 on it are uncertain; the CDR3 is the one TCRdb lists. The chain is built from TRBV5-1 and TRBJ1-1. CDR1 is SGHRS and CDR2 is YFSETQ in the germline V gene. 10 amino acids form the CDR3, both terminal residues included. CDR3 sequence reads: CASSLGRSLR.

This rearrangement joins TRBV15 to TRBJ2-1, with D unclear. CDR1 is LNHNV, CDR2 YYDKDF, per germline (reference sequence). This CDR3 is 15 amino acids long. V dropped 0 bases and J dropped 9 bases, with 15 bases sitting between them. The CDR3: CATSRERGVRREQFF. CDR3 in DNA: TGTGCCACCAGCAGAGAGCGCGGAGTGCGCCGTGAGCAGTTCTTC.

The chain recombines TRBV7-2 with TRBJ1-5, with TRBD1 identical over 9 bases. The J segment lost 6 bases and the V segment lost 3 bases, leaving 3 bases of the junction unmatched. This CDR3 spans 14 amino acids. Germline CDR1 reads SGHTA; CDR2 reads FQGNSA. CDR3 residues: CASSLDRGGQPQHF. The CDR3 bases are TGTGCCAGCAGCTTGGACAGGGGTGGTCAGCCCCAGCATTTT.

The chain uses TRBV7-6 and TRBJ2-7; 11 bases match TRBD2. This CDR3 spans 16 amino acids. Germline lookup yields CDR1 SGHVS and CDR2 FNYEAQ. V lost 0 bases, J lost 2 bases, and 3 bases stayed unmatched. The CDR3 region is CASSLATSGATYEQYF. In DNA form, the CDR3 reads TGTGCCAGCAGCTTAGCGACTAGCGGGGCCACCTACGAGCAGTACTTC.

V and J are TRBV18 and TRBJ2-7; TRBD1 aligns across 11 bases. V was pared by 3 bases and J by 3 bases, with 1 base of the junction left unmatched. This CDR3 comprises 14 residues. Germline values: CDR1 KGHSH, CDR2 LQKENI. The DNA for the CDR3 is TGTGCCAGCTCACCGGGACAGGGGGTCTACGAGCAGTACTTC. This codes for CASSPGQGVYEQYF.

The V call is TRBV14, the J call TRBJ1-1, with 7 bases aligning to TRBD1. The CDR3 sequence is 13 residues long. The ends lost 0 bases at V and 10 bases at J; junction bases unmatched: 5. In germline, CDR1 is SGHDN, CDR2 FVKESK. The CDR3 loop is CASSQERGRVAFF. Written as DNA, the CDR3 is TGTGCCAGCAGCCAAGAGAGGGGGCGGGTAGCTTTCTTT.

A single count supports this clone. The rearrangement links TRBV28 to TRBJ2-7; no reliable D call. Germline CDR1 and CDR2: MDHEN and SYDVKM. The CDR3 runs to 14 residues. V lost 5 bases, J lost 1 base, and 12 bases lay in between. For the CDR3, the DNA is TGTGCCAGCAGTCTGGGGTTAGATTCCTACGAGCAGTACTTC. The encoded protein is CASSLGLDSYEQYF.

Note on this clone: Other DNA sequences of this sample code for an identical CDR3. The chain has TRBV2 and TRBJ2-1; possible D gene TRBD1, 6 bases. Trimming took off 5 bases at V and 4 bases at J, with 12 bases between the two ends. CDR3 size: 14 residues. The germline CDR1 and CDR2 sequences are SNHLY and FYNNEI. The CDR3 is CASSTGLRYNEQFF. The CDR3 coding sequence is TGTGCCAGCAGTACAGGGTTGAGGTACAATGAGCAGTTCTTC.

This clone was detected only once. The rearrangement joins TRBV7-3 to TRBJ2-5; 14 positions match TRBD2. This CDR3 comprises 16 residues. The germline CDR1 and CDR2 sequences are SGHTA and FQGTGA. After removal of 5 bases from V and 4 bases from J, the junction contained 6 bases not matched to a gene. This chain's CDR3 is CASSPGTSGSGETQYF. The CDR3 nucleotides are TGTGCCAGCAGCCCTGGGACTAGCGGGAGTGGAGAGACCCAGTACTTC. Together with reference TRBV7-3 and TRBJ2-5, the CDR3 gives the full variable domain: GAGVSQTPSNKVTEKGKYVELRCDPISGHTALYWYRQSLGQGPEFLIYFQGTGAADDSGLPNDRFFAVRPEGSVSTLKIQRTERGDSAVYLCASSPGTSGSGETQYFGPGTRLLVL.

This clone was detected only a few times. The rearrangement links TRBV5-5 to TRBJ1-2; the D gene is possibly TRBD1 (6 bases). CDR3 size: 14 residues. Germline V gives CDR1 SGHKS, CDR2 YYEKEE (reference sequence). The V end was cut by 5 bases, the J end by 6 bases, with 17 bases between. CDR3 nucleotide sequence: TGTGCCAGCAGTCTACAGGGCAATCCGAATGGCTACACCTTC. Encoded protein: CASSLQGNPNGYTF.

The rearrangement uses TRBV25-1 and TRBJ2-7; a weak D match, TRBD1 (6 bases). Deletions cut 1 base from V and 4 bases from J, with 11 bases between. The CDR3 has 14 amino acids. Germline CDR1 MGHDK, CDR2 SYGVNS. The chain's CDR3 is CASSEWGPRYEQYF. The CDR3 nucleotides read TGTGCCAGCAGTGAATGGGGGCCCAGGTACGAGCAGTACTTC.

The chain carries TRBV20-1 and TRBJ2-1; D is uncertain. Per the germline V gene, CDR1 is DFQATT and CDR2 is SNEGSKA (reference sequence). V shed 2 bases and J shed 7 bases, with 6 bases lying between them. This CDR3 has 11 residues. This CDR3 is CSARLWNEQFF. CDR3 bases: TGCAGTGCTAGATTATGGAATGAGCAGTTCTTC.